This TCR beta chain originates from a study of T cell responses to AZD1222 COVID-19 vaccine. V trimming: 7 bases; J trimming: 3 bases; junction bases outside the gene matches: 6. CDR3 length equals 14 residues. CDR1 and CDR2 from the germline V gene are MDHEN and SYDVKM. Only in-frame clones appear in the TCRdb table, and some are missing; sequencing was by immunoSEQ multiplex PCR. The sample has about 140,000 clones; roughly 92% are singletons. Sequenced material: peripheral blood, taken 28 days after the second AZD1222 dose. This clonotype originated in an adult who received the AZD1222 COVID-19 vaccine. This rearrangement joins TRBV28 to TRBJ2-3; 8 bases are a match to TRBD2. DNA of the CDR3: TGTGCCAGCATGAGGGCGGGAGGAACAGATACGCAGTATTTT. Residues: CASMRAGGTDTQYF.